This T cell receptor beta chain was sequenced in a study of post-analysis software for immune sequencing data. Study-level points and caveats: In patients, roughly five TRBV segments were more frequent than in controls, with TRBV5-6, TRBV5-1 and TRBV20-1 among them. Comparison with controls showed significantly lower normalized Chao1 diversity in multiple sclerosis patients.

The CDR3 contains 14 residues. The germline V gene encodes CDR1 LGHNA and CDR2 YSLEER. Sequencing libraries made from TCR beta cDNA carried unique molecular identifiers. In TCRdb, the PCR reads were re-called with MiXCR into one record per CDR3 protein. The data contain fewer than 850,000 distinct CDR3 sequences, 30% of them seen just once; the ten biggest clones take up about 0.5%. Comments on this clonotype: Its antigen is unidentified. A junction boundary mismatches the germline segment, possibly from a read error.

The chain recombines TRBV4-3 with TRBJ1-1; TRBD1 might be the D (5 bases). Sequencing was carried out using blood. This receptor was taken from a girl aged 5-17 years with multiple sclerosis. The CDR3 DNA reads TGCGCCAGCAACCAAGATACCGTTGCAGGGAGCGCTTTCTTT. Translation: CASNQDTVAGSAFF.